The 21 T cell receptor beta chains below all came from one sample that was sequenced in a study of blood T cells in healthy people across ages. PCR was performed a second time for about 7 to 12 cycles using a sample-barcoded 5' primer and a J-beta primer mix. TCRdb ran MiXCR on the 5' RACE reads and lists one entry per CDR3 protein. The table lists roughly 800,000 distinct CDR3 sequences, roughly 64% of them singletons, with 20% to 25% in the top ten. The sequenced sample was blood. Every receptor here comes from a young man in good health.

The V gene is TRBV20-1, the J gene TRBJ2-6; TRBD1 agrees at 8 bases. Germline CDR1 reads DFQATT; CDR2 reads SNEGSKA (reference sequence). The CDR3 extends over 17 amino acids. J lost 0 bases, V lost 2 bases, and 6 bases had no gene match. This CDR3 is CSARRTGRSSGANVLTF. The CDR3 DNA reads TGCAGTGCTAGACGGACAGGGAGATCCTCTGGGGCCAACGTCCTGACTTTC.

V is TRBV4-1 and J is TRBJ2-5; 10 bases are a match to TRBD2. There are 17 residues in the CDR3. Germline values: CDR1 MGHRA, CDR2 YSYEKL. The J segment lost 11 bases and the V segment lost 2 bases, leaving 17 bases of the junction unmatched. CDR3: CASSQKWSGGAINGQYF. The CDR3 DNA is TGCGCCAGCAGCCAAAAGTGGAGCGGGGGGGCTATCAATGGGCAGTACTTC.

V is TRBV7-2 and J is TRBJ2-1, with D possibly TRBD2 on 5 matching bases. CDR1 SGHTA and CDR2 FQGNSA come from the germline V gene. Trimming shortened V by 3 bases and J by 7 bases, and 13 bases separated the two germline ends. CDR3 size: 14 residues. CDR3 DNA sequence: TGTGCCAGCAGCTTCGGACTCACCGTTAATGAGCAGTTCTTC. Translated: CASSFGLTVNEQFF.

This CDR3 reads CSVGANGGSYEQYF. CDR3 nucleotides: TGCAGCGTTGGAGCCAATGGGGGCTCCTACGAGCAGTACTTC. This chain links TRBV29-1 with TRBJ2-7, with D tentatively TRBD1 or TRBD2 (5 bases each). Per germline, CDR1 SQVTM and CDR2 ANQGSEA. Trimming took 4 bases from V and 0 from J, leaving 13 bases between them. The CDR3 length is 14 residues.

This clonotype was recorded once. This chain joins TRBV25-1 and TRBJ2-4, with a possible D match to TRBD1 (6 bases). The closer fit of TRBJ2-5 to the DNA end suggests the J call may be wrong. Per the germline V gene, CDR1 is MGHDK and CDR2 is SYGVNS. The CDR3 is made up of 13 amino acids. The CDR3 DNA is TGTGCCAGCAGCGGGACATCCGAAGAGACCCAGTACTTC. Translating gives CASSGTSEETQYF.

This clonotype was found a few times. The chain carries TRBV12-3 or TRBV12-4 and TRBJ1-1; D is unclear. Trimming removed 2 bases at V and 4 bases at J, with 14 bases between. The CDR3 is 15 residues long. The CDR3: CASSLSYTGGTEAFF. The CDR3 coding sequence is TGTGCCAGCAGTTTAAGCTATACGGGTGGCACTGAAGCTTTCTTT.

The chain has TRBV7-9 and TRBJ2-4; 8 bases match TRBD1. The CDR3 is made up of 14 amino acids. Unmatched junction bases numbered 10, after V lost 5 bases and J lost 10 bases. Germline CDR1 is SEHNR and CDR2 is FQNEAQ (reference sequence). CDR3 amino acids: CASSRTTGDEIQYF. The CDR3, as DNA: TGTGCCAGCAGCCGGACGACAGGGGATGAGATTCAGTACTTC.

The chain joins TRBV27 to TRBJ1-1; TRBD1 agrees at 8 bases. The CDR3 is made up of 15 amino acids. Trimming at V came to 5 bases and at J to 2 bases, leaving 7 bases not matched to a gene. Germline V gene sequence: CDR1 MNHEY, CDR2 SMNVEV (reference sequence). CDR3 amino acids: CASSPSTGVNTEAFF. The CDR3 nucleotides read TGTGCCAGCAGTCCTTCGACAGGGGTAAACACTGAAGCTTTCTTT.

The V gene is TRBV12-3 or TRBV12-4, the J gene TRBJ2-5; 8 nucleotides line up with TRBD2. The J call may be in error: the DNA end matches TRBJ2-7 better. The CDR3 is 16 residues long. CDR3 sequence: CASSSTNSGSAYEQYF. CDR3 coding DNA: TGTGCCAGCAGTTCCACCAACAGCGGGAGTGCTTACGAGCAGTACTTC.

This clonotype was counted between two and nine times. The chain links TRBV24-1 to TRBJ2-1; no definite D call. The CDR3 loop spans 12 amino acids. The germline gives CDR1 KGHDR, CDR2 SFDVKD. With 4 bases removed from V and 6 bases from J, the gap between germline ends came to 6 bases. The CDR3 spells CATSDSLNEQFF. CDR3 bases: TGTGCCACCAGTGACTCGCTCAATGAGCAGTTCTTC.

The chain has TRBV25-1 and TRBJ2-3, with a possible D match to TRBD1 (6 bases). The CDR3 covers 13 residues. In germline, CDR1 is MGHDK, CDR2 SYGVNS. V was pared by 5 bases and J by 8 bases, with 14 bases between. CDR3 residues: CASSNPGASTQYF. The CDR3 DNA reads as TGTGCCAGCAGTAACCCAGGGGCTTCTACGCAGTATTTT.

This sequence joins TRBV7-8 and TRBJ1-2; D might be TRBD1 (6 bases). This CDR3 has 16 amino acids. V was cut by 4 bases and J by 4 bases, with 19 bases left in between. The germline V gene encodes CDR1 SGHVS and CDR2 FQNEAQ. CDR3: CASSSTGRSDFYGYTF. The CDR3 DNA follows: TGTGCCAGCAGCTCTACAGGGCGGTCCGACTTCTATGGCTACACCTTC.

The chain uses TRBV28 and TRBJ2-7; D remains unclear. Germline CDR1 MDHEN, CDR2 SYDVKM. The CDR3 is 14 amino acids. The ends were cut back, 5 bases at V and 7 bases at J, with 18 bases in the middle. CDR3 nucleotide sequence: TGTGCCAGCAGTCACGCCTTGAATCGGAATGAGCAGTACTTC. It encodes CASSHALNRNEQYF.

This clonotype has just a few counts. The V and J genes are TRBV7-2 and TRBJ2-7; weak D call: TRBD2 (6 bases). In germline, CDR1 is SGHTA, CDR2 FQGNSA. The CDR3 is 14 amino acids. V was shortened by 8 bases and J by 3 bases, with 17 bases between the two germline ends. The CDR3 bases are TGTGCCAGCCGCCCGAGCGGGCAATACTACGAGCAGTACTTC. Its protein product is CASRPSGQYYEQYF.

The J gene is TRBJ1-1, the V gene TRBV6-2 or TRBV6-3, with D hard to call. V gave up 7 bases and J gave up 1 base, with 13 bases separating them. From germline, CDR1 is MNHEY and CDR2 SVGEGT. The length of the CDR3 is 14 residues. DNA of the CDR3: TGTGCCAGCACCAACAAGTTCGGGAACACTGAAGCTTTCTTT. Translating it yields CASTNKFGNTEAFF.

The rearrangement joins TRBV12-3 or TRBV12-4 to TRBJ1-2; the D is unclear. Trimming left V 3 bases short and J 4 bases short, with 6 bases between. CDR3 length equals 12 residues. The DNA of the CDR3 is TGTGCCAGCAGTTTTATAGCCTATGGCTACACCTTC. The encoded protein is CASSFIAYGYTF.

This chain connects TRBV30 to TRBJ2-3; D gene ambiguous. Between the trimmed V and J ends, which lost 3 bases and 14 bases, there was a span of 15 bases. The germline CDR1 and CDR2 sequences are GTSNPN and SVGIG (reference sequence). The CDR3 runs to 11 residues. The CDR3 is CAWRSLFGLYF. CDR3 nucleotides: TGTGCCTGGAGATCATTATTCGGTCTGTATTTT. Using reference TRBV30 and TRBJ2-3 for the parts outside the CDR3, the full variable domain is SQTIHQWPATLVQPVGSPLSLECTVEGTSNPNLYWYRQAAGRGLQLLFYSVGIGQISSEVPQNLSASRPQDRQFILSSKKLLLSDSGFYLCAWRSLFGLYFGPGTRLTVL.

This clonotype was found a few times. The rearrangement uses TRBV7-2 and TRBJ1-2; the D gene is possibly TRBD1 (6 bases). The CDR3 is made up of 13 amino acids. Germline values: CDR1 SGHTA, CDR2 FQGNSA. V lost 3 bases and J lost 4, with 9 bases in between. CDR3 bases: TGTGCCAGCAGCTTTACAGGGATCTATGGCTACACCTTC. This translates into CASSFTGIYGYTF. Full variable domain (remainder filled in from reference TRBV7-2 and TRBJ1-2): GAGVSQSPSNKVTEKGKDVELRCDPISGHTALYWYRQSLGQGLEFLIYFQGNSAPDKSGLPSDRFSAERTGGSVSTLTIQRTQQEDSAVYLCASSFTGIYGYTFGSGTRLTVV.

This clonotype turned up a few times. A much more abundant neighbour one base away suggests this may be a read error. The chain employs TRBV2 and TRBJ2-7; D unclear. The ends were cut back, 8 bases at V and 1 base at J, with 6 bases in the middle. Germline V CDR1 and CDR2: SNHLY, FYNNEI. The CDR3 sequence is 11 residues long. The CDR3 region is CASGVSYEQYF. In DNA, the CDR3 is TGTGCCAGCGGCGTTTCCTACGAGCAGTACTTC. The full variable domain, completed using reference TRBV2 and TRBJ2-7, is EPEVTQTPSHQVTQMGQEVILRCVPISNHLYFYWYRQILGQKVEFLVSFYNNEISEKSEIFDDQFSVERPDGSNFTLKIRSTKLEDSAMYFCASGVSYEQYFGPGTRLTVT.

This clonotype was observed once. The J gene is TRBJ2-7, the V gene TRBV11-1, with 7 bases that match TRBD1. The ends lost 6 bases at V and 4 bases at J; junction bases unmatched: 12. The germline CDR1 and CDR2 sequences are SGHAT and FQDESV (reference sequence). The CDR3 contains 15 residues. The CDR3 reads CASRSLWDREYEQYF. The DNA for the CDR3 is TGTGCCAGCAGGTCGCTGTGGGACAGAGAATACGAGCAGTACTTC. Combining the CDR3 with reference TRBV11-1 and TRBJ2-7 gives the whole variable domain EAEVAQSPRYKITEKSQAVAFWCDPISGHATLYWYRQILGQGPELLVQFQDESVVDDSQLPKDRFSAERLKGVDSTLKIQPAELGDSAMYLCASRSLWDREYEQYFGPGTRLTVT.

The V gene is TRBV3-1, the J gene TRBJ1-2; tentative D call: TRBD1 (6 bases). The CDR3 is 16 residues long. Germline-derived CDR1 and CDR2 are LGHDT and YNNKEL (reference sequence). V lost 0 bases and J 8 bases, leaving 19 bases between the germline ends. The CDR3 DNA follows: TGTGCCAGCAGCCAAGAACAGAACAGGGCCTTAGAGGGCTACACCTTC. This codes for CASSQEQNRALEGYTF.